This is a list of T cell receptor beta chains from one sample in a study of beta chain features in type 1 diabetes. Data came from immunoSEQ multiplex PCR; TCRdb stores just in-frame clones and leaves some out. This sample has about 320,000 clones, with approximately 14% found just once. Specimen: central memory CD4+ T cells from blood. The receptor set was obtained from a man aged 25 to 40 in good health. Both conserved end residues are part of each CDR3. The D gene is left open where the match is weak. Size is omitted from some rows. Given values are once, few, many or a class for expanded clones.

J gene,CDR3 length,V gene,D gene,clone size,CDR3 DNA,CDR3 protein
TRBJ2-1,18,TRBV7-2,TRBD2,few,TGTGCCAGCAGCGTAGGGACTAGTAAAGATAGCTCCTACAATGAGCAGTTCTTC,CASSVGTSKDSSYNEQFF
TRBJ2-2,13,TRBV7-2,.,few,TGTGCCAGCAGCTTGGTGAGGGCCGGGGAGCTGTTTTTT,CASSLVRAGELFF
TRBJ1-2,15,TRBV7-2,TRBD1,few,TGTGCCAGCAGCAGCCAACAGGGGATCGGCTATGGCTACACCTTC,CASSSQQGIGYGYTF
TRBJ2-3,14,TRBV5-4,TRBD2,few,TGTGCCAGCAGTTTACTAGCGGGGGTCGATACGCAGTATTTT,CASSLLAGVDTQYF
TRBJ1-2,15,TRBV7-2,.,many,TGTGCCAGCAGCCCAACAGGGACGTTTAACTATGGCTACACCTTC,CASSPTGTFNYGYTF
TRBJ1-6,14,TRBV5-6,.,.,TGTGCCAGCAGCCTATATACGAATAATTCACCCCTCCACTTT,CASSLYTNNSPLHF
TRBJ2-1,16,TRBV11-2,.,few,TGTGCCAGCAGCTTATCGACTGCCAGCTCCTACAATGAGCAGTTCTTC,CASSLSTASSYNEQFF
TRBJ1-2,14,TRBV7-2,.,few,TGTGCCAGCAGCCATAGTGTGGCGGTCGGGGGCTACACCTTC,CASSHSVAVGGYTF
TRBJ2-3,15,TRBV29-1,.,.,TGCAGCGTTGTTCTTGGGGCGGGGAGCACAGATACGCAGTATTTT,CSVVLGAGSTDTQYF
TRBJ1-5,17,TRBV30,TRBD1,.,TGTGCCTGGAGCCCTATTCCGACAGGGGTTGGCAATCAGCCCCAGCATTTT,CAWSPIPTGVGNQPQHF
TRBJ1-2,14,TRBV5-6,.,once,TGTGCCAGCAGCTGGGAGGGGTCTAACTATGGCTACACCTTC,CASSWEGSNYGYTF
TRBJ1-4,16,TRBV6-5,TRBD1,few,TGTGCCAGCAGTTCGACCAACAGGGGTTTATATGAAAAACTGTTTTTT,CASSSTNRGLYEKLFF
TRBJ1-2,14,TRBV5-1,.,few,TGCGCCAGCAGCATGGGCGCCACCAACTATGGCTACACCTTC,CASSMGATNYGYTF
TRBJ2-5,12,TRBV5-5,.,.,TGTGCCAGCAGCTCGGTTAGTGTGACCCAGTACTTC,CASSSVSVTQYF
TRBJ1-2,12,TRBV7-9,.,many,TGTGCCAGCAGCGATTCAGGGGTGGTCTACACCTTC,CASSDSGVVYTF
TRBJ2-3,14,TRBV6-6,TRBD1,many,TGTGCCAGCATAAAAGAGACAGGGGCAGATACGCAGTATTTT,CASIKETGADTQYF
TRBJ1-5,15,TRBV7-8,.,.,TGTGCCAGCAGCTTAGGAAAAGGGAGCAATCAGCCCCAGCATTTT,CASSLGKGSNQPQHF
TRBJ2-7,14,TRBV4-1,TRBD1,few,TGCGCCAGCAGCCAAGGGACAGGGGGCGCCGAGCAGTACTTC,CASSQGTGGAEQYF
TRBJ1-2,14,TRBV18,TRBD1,.,TGTGCCAGCTCACCACAACAGGGGGATAGTGGCTACACCTTC,CASSPQQGDSGYTF
TRBJ2-3,17,TRBV5-4,TRBD2,.,TGTGCCAGCAGCTTGAGGTCTAGCGGGGCCACTGGGGATACGCAGTATTTT,CASSLRSSGATGDTQYF
TRBJ1-5,14,TRBV10-3,.,many,TGTGCCATCAGTGAGTCGCTCAGGGAACAGCCCCAGCATTTT,CAISESLREQPQHF
TRBJ2-2,16,TRBV4-2,TRBD2,many,TGTGCCAGCAGCCCTCGTCGGGGGGAGGGCACCGGGGAGCTGTTTTTT,CASSPRRGEGTGELFF
TRBJ1-3,18,TRBV7-9,.,.,TGTGCCAGCAGCTTATTCTCAGTGCGGACAAGCTCTGGAAACACCATATATTTT,CASSLFSVRTSSGNTIYF
TRBJ2-7,15,TRBV4-3,TRBD1,.,TGCGCCAGCAGCACCCCGACAGGGGCCTGGGACGAGCAGTACTTC,CASSTPTGAWDEQYF
TRBJ1-1,13,TRBV2,.,few,TGTGCCAGCAGGGGGGAGCTGAACACTGAAGCTTTCTTT,CASRGELNTEAFF
TRBJ2-5,14,TRBV5-4,.,.,TGTGCCAGCAGCTTATATGGAAACCAAGAGACCCAGTACTTC,CASSLYGNQETQYF
TRBJ2-1,17,TRBV18,TRBD2,.,TGTGCCAGCTCACCCGGGACTAGCGGGAGCTCCTACAATGAGCAGTTCTTC,CASSPGTSGSSYNEQFF
TRBJ1-2,16,TRBV7-2,.,.,TGTGCCAGCAGCCGAGAGTCCAGAACTTATAACTATGGCTACACCTTC,CASSRESRTYNYGYTF
TRBJ2-5,19,TRBV7-7,TRBD2,.,TGTGCCAGCAGCTTGGATCGGACTAGCGGGGGGGCGGCACAAGAGACCCAGTACTTC,CASSLDRTSGGAAQETQYF
TRBJ2-7,15,TRBV7-3,TRBD1,few,TGCGCCAGCAGCCAGAACCCGACAGGGTTATACGAGCAGTACTTC,CASSQNPTGLYEQYF
TRBJ1-6,15,TRBV5-1,TRBD1,.,TGCGCCAGCAGCTCCCGACAGGGTCCTGATTCACCCCTCCACTTT,CASSSRQGPDSPLHF
TRBJ1-2,14,TRBV2,.,few,TGTGCCAGCAGTACCAGACGGGGGCTCTATGGCTACACCTTC,CASSTRRGLYGYTF
TRBJ2-2,16,TRBV4-2,.,.,TGTGCCAGCAGCCCGACAGTGGCCTCGAACACCGGGGAGCTGTTTTTT,CASSPTVASNTGELFF
TRBJ2-7,16,TRBV19,TRBD2,.,TGTGCCAGTAGTATAGATCCTTTGGCAGGGAGGGACGAGCAGTACTTC,CASSIDPLAGRDEQYF
TRBJ1-3,14,TRBV10-3,.,.,TGTGCCATCAGTGGGTGGGACTCTGGAAACACCATATATTTT,CAISGWDSGNTIYF
TRBJ2-3,15,TRBV7-9,.,few,TGTGCCAGCAGCTTAGTCGGGACCCCCACAGATACGCAGTATTTT,CASSLVGTPTDTQYF
TRBJ2-3,15,TRBV7-2,TRBD1,.,TGTGCCAGCAGCCTAGACAGGGGGAGCACAGATACGCAGTATTTT,CASSLDRGSTDTQYF
TRBJ1-5,17,TRBV23-1,.,few,TGCGCCAGCAGTCAATCTCAAAATCCATTTAGCAATCAGCCCCAGCATTTT,CASSQSQNPFSNQPQHF
TRBJ1-3,16,TRBV4-3,.,few,TGCGCCAGCAGCCAAGCCGCCGGCAGCTCTGGAAACACCATATATTTT,CASSQAAGSSGNTIYF
TRBJ1-3,12,TRBV7-2,.,.,TGTGCCAGCAACAGGGAGGGTAACACCATATATTTT,CASNREGNTIYF
TRBJ1-1,13,TRBV4-1,.,few,TGCGCCAGCAGCCAAGAGTTGAACACTGAAGCTTTCTTT,CASSQELNTEAFF
TRBJ1-1,15,TRBV18,.,.,TGTGCCAGCTCACCAATAGATCAGGGCTTCTCTGAAGCTTTCTTT,CASSPIDQGFSEAFF
TRBJ1-4,13,TRBV9,.,.,TGTGCCAGCAGCGTCAGGCCCGCTGAAAAACTGTTTTTT,CASSVRPAEKLFF
TRBJ1-2,17,TRBV11-2,TRBD1,few,TGTGCCAGCAGCTTGACAGGGCACGAGGCCTCAAACTATGGCTACACCTTC,CASSLTGHEASNYGYTF
TRBJ2-1,16,TRBV11-3,TRBD2,.,TGTGCCAGCAGCTTTTCTAGCGGGGCTACCTACAATGAGCAGTTCTTC,CASSFSSGATYNEQFF
TRBJ2-1,14,TRBV12-2,.,few,TGTGCAAGTCGCTTGGGGGTTTGGACGAATGAGCAGTTCTTC,CASRLGVWTNEQFF
TRBJ2-1,16,TRBV4-2,TRBD2,few,TGTGCCAGCAGCTACACCGAAGGCGGGAGGGGAAATGAGCAGTTCTTC,CASSYTEGGRGNEQFF
TRBJ1-2,14,TRBV28,.,many,TGTGCCAGCAGTTTAGGCGCTGGGAGCTATGGCTACACCTTC,CASSLGAGSYGYTF
TRBJ1-1,14,TRBV6-1,.,few,TGTGCCAGCAGCCGGACATCATTAGGCACTGAAGCTTTCTTT,CASSRTSLGTEAFF
TRBJ2-1,15,TRBV6-5,TRBD1,few,TGTGCCAGCAGCGTCCGGGACAGGGACGAAGCTGAGCAGTTCTTC,CASSVRDRDEAEQFF
TRBJ2-3,14,TRBV5-6,TRBD2,.,TGTGCCAGCATCGCTAGCGGGGGCGCGGATACGCAGTATTTT,CASIASGGADTQYF
TRBJ1-6,15,TRBV6-5,.,.,TGTGCCAGCAGCTGGAGTGGACAGACAAATTCACCCCTCCACTTT,CASSWSGQTNSPLHF
TRBJ1-5,14,TRBV15,TRBD1,.,TGTGCCACCGGGGGACAGGGTGGGGATCAGCCCCAGCATTTT,CATGGQGGDQPQHF
TRBJ2-3,11,TRBV2,.,few,TGTGCCAGCAACACGGGAGATACGCAGTATTTT,CASNTGDTQYF
TRBJ1-5,16,TRBV19,.,few,TGTGCCAGTAGTATATCCCAAGATCGGGGCCAGTGGGCCCAGCATTTT,CASSISQDRGQWAQHF